This T cell receptor beta chain appears in the sequencing data of a study of shared clonotypes between healthy human individuals. This clone was detected a few times. The study separated CD4+ cells into CD45RA+ naive and CD45RA-negative memory subsets. The data were produced by immunoSEQ multiplex PCR, yet TCRdb's version contains in-frame clones alone and is incomplete. The table includes around 2,000,000 clones, over 85% detected once. The sequence derives from a man aged 18-30 years in good health. The specimen sequenced was naive CD4+ T cells sorted from blood. This sample's subset: CD45RA+ positively selected.

CDR3 protein: CAMATDQETQYF. For the CDR3, the DNA is TGTGCCATGGCGACGGACCAAGAGACCCAGTACTTC. The J gene is TRBJ2-5, the V gene TRBV5-4; unclear D gene. CDR1 and CDR2 from the germline V gene are SGHNT and YYREEE (reference sequence). V lost 9 bases, J lost 0 bases, and 9 bases lay in between. CDR3 length equals 12 residues.